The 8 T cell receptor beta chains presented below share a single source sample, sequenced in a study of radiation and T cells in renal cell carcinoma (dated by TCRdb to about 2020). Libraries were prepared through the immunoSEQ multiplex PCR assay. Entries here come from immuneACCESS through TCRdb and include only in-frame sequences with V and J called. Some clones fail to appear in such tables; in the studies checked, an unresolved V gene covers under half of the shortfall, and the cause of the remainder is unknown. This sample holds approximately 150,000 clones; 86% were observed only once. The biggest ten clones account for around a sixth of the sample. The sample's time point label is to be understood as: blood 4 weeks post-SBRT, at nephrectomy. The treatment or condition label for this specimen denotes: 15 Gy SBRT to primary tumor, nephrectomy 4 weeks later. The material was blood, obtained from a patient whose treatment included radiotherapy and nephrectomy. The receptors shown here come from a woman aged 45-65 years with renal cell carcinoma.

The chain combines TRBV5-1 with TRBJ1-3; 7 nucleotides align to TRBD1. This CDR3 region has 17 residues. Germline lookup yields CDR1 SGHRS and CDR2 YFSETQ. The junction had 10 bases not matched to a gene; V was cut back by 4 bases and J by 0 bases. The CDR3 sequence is CASSPQPGGTSGNTIYF. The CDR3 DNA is TGCGCCAGCAGCCCGCAGCCAGGGGGAACCTCTGGAAACACCATATATTTT.

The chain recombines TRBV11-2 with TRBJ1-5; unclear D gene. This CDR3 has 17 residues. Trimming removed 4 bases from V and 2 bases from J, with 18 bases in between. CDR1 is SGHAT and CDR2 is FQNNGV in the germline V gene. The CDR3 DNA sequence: TGTGCCAGCAGCTCATGGGTCCTCCGAAGGTGCAATCAGCCCCAGCATTTT. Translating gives CASSSWVLRRCNQPQHF.

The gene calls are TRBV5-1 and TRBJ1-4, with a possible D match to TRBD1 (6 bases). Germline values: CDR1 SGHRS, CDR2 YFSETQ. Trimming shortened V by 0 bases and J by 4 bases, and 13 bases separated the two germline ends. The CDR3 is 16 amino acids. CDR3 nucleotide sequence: TGCGCCAGCAGCTTGGCGAAGACAGGAGGTAATGAAAAACTGTTTTTT. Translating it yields CASSLAKTGGNEKLFF.

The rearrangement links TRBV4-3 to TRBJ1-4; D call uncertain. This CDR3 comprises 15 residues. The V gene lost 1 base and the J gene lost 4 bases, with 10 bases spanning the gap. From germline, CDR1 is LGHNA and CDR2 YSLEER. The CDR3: CASSQGRLINEKLFF. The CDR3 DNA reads TGCGCCAGCAGCCAAGGACGGTTGATTAATGAAAAACTGTTTTTT.

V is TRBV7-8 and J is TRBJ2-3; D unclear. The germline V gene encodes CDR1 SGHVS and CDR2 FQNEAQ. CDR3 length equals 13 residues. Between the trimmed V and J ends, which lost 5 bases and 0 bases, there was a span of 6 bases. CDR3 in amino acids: CASSTSSTDTQYF. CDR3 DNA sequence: TGTGCCAGCAGCACCAGTAGCACAGATACGCAGTATTTT.

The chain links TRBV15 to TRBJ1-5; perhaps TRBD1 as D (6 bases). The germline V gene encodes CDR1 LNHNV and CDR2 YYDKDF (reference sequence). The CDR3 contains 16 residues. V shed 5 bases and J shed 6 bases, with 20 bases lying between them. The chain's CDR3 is CATSHPGGGWSQPQHF. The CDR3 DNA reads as TGTGCCACCAGCCACCCAGGAGGGGGTTGGAGTCAGCCCCAGCATTTT.

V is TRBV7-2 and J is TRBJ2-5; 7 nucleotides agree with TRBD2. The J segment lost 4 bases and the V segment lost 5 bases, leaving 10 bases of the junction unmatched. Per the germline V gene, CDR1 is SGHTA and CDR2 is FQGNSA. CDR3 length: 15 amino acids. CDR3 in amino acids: CASSRGRGLLETQYF. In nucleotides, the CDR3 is TGTGCCAGCAGCCGGGGGAGGGGACTGCTAGAGACCCAGTACTTC.

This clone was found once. CDR3 bases: TGCGCCAGCAGCTTGAACGGTCGGGTTGCCTACAATGAGCAGTTCTTC. Its protein product is CASSLNGRVAYNEQFF. This rearrangement joins TRBV5-1 to TRBJ2-1; D uncertain. Trimming stripped 1 base from V and 2 bases from J, with 13 bases between. The CDR3 consists of 16 residues. Germline loops: CDR1 SGHRS, CDR2 YFSETQ.